The source of this T cell receptor (beta chain) is a study of control samples from healthy donors and cancer patients. Germline CDR1 and CDR2: ENHRY and SYGVKD. The CDR3 runs 11 residues. V was pared by 9 bases and J by 7 bases, with 13 bases between. TCRdb keeps only in-frame clones here, not all; method: immunoSEQ multiplex PCR. The data contain roughly 130,000 clones, about 88% of them seen just once; the ten biggest clones take up roughly 3.2%. Source material: blood. This chain links TRBV10-3 with TRBJ2-7; TRBD1 is a possible D gene (5 bases). This clonotype was sampled from a man aged 45-60 years in good health. This CDR3 reads CAIKGVREQYF. The CDR3 DNA follows: TGTGCCATAAAAGGGGTGAGGGAGCAGTACTTC.